These T cell receptor beta chains were read from a single sample in a study of T-cell reconstitution after alpha-beta-depleted transplantation in children. In TCRdb, the PCR reads were re-called with MiXCR into one record per CDR3 protein. The sample consists of fewer than 1 million distinct CDR3 sequences, around 15% of them appearing once. The sequenced sample was PBMCs, mostly from graft donor cells, obtained 360 days after TCRalphabeta/CD19-depleted stem cell transplant. The receptor source for this set is a male patient younger than 18 who had a stem cell transplant for acute lymphoblastic leukemia, so the T cells may come from the graft donor. The conserved cysteine and the conserved F or W are not part of the CDR3 here. Each record gives: V gene, J gene, CDR3 protein.

V: TRBV10-2; J: TRBJ1-5; CDR3: ASMGGYSNQPQH
V: TRBV7-7; J: TRBJ2-1; CDR3: ASSSITGYEQF
V: TRBV5-5; J: TRBJ2-7; CDR3: ASNSWSRTSGIRGNQY
V: TRBV15; J: TRBJ2-3; CDR3: ATSRAHDTQY
V: TRBV27; J: TRBJ2-3; CDR3: ASSYLGDTQY
V: TRBV27; J: TRBJ2-2; CDR3: ASGGVLQGGRNGELF
V: TRBV15; J: TRBJ2-2; CDR3: ATSRSWSSGRPGELF
V: TRBV6-2/TRBV6-3; J: TRBJ2-5; CDR3: ASKPAELQETQY
V: TRBV5-1; J: TRBJ2-5; CDR3: ASSSQGHETQY
V: TRBV20-1; J: TRBJ2-7; CDR3: SARGGSGYYEQY
V: TRBV5-5; J: TRBJ1-3; CDR3: ASSLGPLPYGNTIY
V: TRBV27; J: TRBJ2-7; CDR3: ASSFGADYEQY
V: TRBV5-1; J: TRBJ2-1; CDR3: ASSFLTGSYRREQF
V: TRBV5-6; J: TRBJ2-3; CDR3: ASSSAGTTDTQY
V: TRBV5-1; J: TRBJ2-7; CDR3: ASSYSGSGYEQY
V: TRBV19; J: TRBJ2-7; CDR3: ASSIDPLIGGIYEQY
V: TRBV5-6; J: TRBJ2-5; CDR3: ASSLDGWQETQY
V: TRBV27; J: TRBJ2-7; CDR3: ASSLQGSTSGPTYEQY
V: TRBV28; J: TRBJ1-1; CDR3: ASSFPQGAMNTEAF
V: TRBV12-3/TRBV12-4; J: TRBJ2-5; CDR3: ASRPDLVETQY
V: TRBV12-3/TRBV12-4; J: TRBJ2-2; CDR3: ASERNPSQKREGRTGELF
V: TRBV19; J: TRBJ2-1; CDR3: ASSSFSGTEQF
V: TRBV15; J: TRBJ1-1; CDR3: ATSSPSTEAF
V: TRBV11-1; J: TRBJ2-7; CDR3: ASSLASGLAGGAYEQY
V: TRBV29-1; J: TRBJ2-5; CDR3: SVGDRDPGETQY
V: TRBV11-2; J: TRBJ2-3; CDR3: ASSLGPPDRRPTDTQY
V: TRBV29-1; J: TRBJ2-1; CDR3: SVEGTADPYNEQF
V: TRBV4-2; J: TRBJ2-2; CDR3: ASSQEPGRTSTGELF
V: TRBV29-1; J: TRBJ2-3; CDR3: SVERASTDTQY
V: TRBV28; J: TRBJ2-1; CDR3: ASRGGWRGEQF
V: TRBV20-1; J: TRBJ1-1; CDR3: SAPIKGPHF
V: TRBV18; J: TRBJ2-1; CDR3: ASSHRLGPSYNEQF
V: TRBV21-1; J: TRBJ2-6; CDR3: ASSHRDSRLSGANVLT
V: TRBV29-1; J: TRBJ1-5; CDR3: SAHTGTGNQPQH
V: TRBV12-3/TRBV12-4; J: TRBJ2-5; CDR3: ASSDAWGKETQY
V: TRBV11-2; J: TRBJ2-1; CDR3: ASSQERLAGGRDNEQF
V: TRBV29-1; J: TRBJ2-2; CDR3: SVDEGGALGELF
V: TRBV24-1; J: TRBJ2-1; CDR3: ATSDSGIYNEQF
V: TRBV5-1; J: TRBJ1-1; CDR3: ASSPGGQSLLNTEAF
V: TRBV5-1; J: TRBJ2-7; CDR3: ASSRTSGTLKSTYEQY
V: TRBV11-2; J: TRBJ2-1; CDR3: ASSPHGRPSGSYNEQF
V: TRBV2; J: TRBJ2-7; CDR3: ASLWGSGAEQY
V: TRBV28; J: TRBJ1-6; CDR3: ASSLYGPGEPLH
V: TRBV29-1; J: TRBJ2-5; CDR3: SVEPLETQY
V: TRBV5-1; J: TRBJ2-1; CDR3: ASSLEPQGYNEQF
V: TRBV20-1; J: TRBJ2-7; CDR3: SARAATSGSYEQY
V: TRBV5-1; J: TRBJ2-7; CDR3: ASSFTGGFYEQY
V: TRBV2; J: TRBJ2-5; CDR3: ATYPQGRLRTQY
V: TRBV20-1; J: TRBJ1-5; CDR3: SAPGQLNQPQH
V: TRBV6-1; J: TRBJ1-1; CDR3: ASTRQGVSAEAF